This T cell receptor (beta chain) was identified during a study of T cell responses to AZD1222 COVID-19 vaccine. General study findings and limits: Clonal diversity was possibly underestimated, and the donors were mostly white British, with more females. Just a handful of people given AZD1222 tested seropositive at baseline. Two doses of AZD1222 preceded a rise in Spike-specific TCR breadth and depth.

The CDR3 sequence is 15 residues long. Germline values: CDR1 LNHNV, CDR2 YYDKDF (reference sequence). V lost 1 base and J lost 16; bases outside the gene matches: 12. This table comes from immunoSEQ multiplex PCR, and its TCRdb copy is limited to in-frame clones, with some not included. The data show 100,000 to 150,000 clones, around nine tenths seen once. Of note for this clone: Its target is not known.

The TCR comes from an adult in good health. The source was peripheral blood, collected on day 0 of MenACWY control vaccination. The rearrangement joins TRBV15 to TRBJ2-1; 11 bases fit TRBD2. The CDR3 DNA is TGTGCCACCAGCAGAGGCGGTAGCGGGAGGGAAATCTTCTTCTTC. As protein: CATSRGGSGREIFFF.